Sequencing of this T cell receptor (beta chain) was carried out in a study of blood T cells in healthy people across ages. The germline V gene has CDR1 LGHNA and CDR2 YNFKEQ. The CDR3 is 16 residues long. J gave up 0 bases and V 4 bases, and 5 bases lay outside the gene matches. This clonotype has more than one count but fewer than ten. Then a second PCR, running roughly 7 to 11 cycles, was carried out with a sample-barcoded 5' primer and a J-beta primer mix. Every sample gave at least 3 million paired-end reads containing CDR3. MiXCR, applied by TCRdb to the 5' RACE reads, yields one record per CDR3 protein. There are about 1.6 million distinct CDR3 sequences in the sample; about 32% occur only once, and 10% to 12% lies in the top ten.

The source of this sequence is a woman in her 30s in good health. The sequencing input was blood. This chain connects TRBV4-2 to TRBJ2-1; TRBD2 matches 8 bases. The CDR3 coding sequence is TGTGCCAGCAGCCTCCTGCGGGAGGCCTCCTACAATGAGCAGTTCTTC. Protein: CASSLLREASYNEQFF.